Listed here are 18 T cell receptor beta chains from one sample, sequenced in a study of T cell responses to AZD1222 COVID-19 vaccine. The table came from immunoSEQ multiplex PCR; TCRdb's copy has only in-frame clones and leaves some out. The table lists under 150,000 clones, 92% of them singletons, with about 10% in the top ten. This specimen was peripheral blood, taken 28 days after the second AZD1222 dose. Source of these receptors: an adult who received the AZD1222 COVID-19 vaccine.

This clone was seen a few times. The chain uses TRBV16 and TRBJ1-6; possible D gene TRBD1, 5 bases. Germline CDR1 is KGHSY and CDR2 is FQNENV. The CDR3 runs to 14 residues. The V gene lost 2 bases and the J gene lost 10 bases, with 12 bases spanning the gap. The CDR3 coding sequence is TGTGCCAGCAGCCAAGGGGGGGATACATCACCCCTCCACTTT. It translates to CASSQGGDTSPLHF.

The chain joins TRBV28 to TRBJ2-2; weak D call: TRBD2 (6 bases). CDR1 is MDHEN and CDR2 is SYDVKM in the germline V gene. The CDR3 spans 15 residues. V was trimmed by 5 bases and J by 5 bases, leaving 15 bases between them. This CDR3 reads CASSLGRMGTGELFF. The CDR3 nucleotides are TGTGCCAGCAGTCTGGGGAGGATGGGGACCGGGGAGCTGTTTTTT.

Only a few counts were recorded for this clone. CDR3 nucleotides: TGCACCAGCAGCGTAAATGGGTGTGAAGACTATGGCTACACCTTC. Protein: CTSSVNGCEDYGYTF. The gene calls are TRBV1 and TRBJ1-2. TRBV1 is a recognized pseudogene. The CDR3 totals 15 residues.

The sample holds a few counts of this clone. The V gene is TRBV29-1, the J gene TRBJ2-5; possibly TRBD1 for D (6 bases). The germline V and J ends were trimmed by 0 bases and 1 base, with 9 bases remaining between them. This CDR3 is built from 14 residues. Per germline, CDR1 SQVTM and CDR2 ANQGSEA. This CDR3 reads CSVEEQGSQETQYF. Here the CDR3 DNA reads TGCAGCGTTGAAGAACAGGGTTCCCAAGAGACCCAGTACTTC.

The rearrangement links TRBV12-5 to TRBJ2-5; D is perhaps TRBD1 or TRBD2 (6 bases each). With 0 bases removed from V and 1 base from J, the gap between germline ends came to 12 bases. Germline lookup yields CDR1 LGHNT and CDR2 FRNRAP. This CDR3 comprises 16 residues. In nucleotides, the CDR3 is TGTGCTAGTGGTTTGGTACAGGGCGGGGTCCAAGAGACCCAGTACTTC. Its protein product is CASGLVQGGVQETQYF. Looking up the rest from reference TRBV12-5 and TRBJ2-5 gives the full variable domain: DARVTQTPRHKVTEMGQEVTMRCQPILGHNTVFWYRQTMMQGLELLAYFRNRAPLDDSGMPKDRFSAEMPDATLATLKIQPSEPRDSAVYFCASGLVQGGVQETQYFGPGTRLLVL.

V gene TRBV7-2 combines with J gene TRBJ1-1; 9 positions agree with TRBD1. The CDR3 consists of 17 residues. Germline-derived CDR1 and CDR2 are SGHTA and FQGNSA. V dropped 4 bases and J dropped 2; count of bases not matched to a gene: 11. The CDR3 region is CASSYRPGTGPNTEAFF. CDR3 in DNA: TGTGCCAGCAGCTACCGTCCCGGGACAGGGCCCAACACTGAAGCTTTCTTT.

The chain links TRBV6-5 to TRBJ2-2; 7 bases agree with TRBD1. Germline CDR1 is MNHEY and CDR2 is SVGAGI. J gave up 7 bases and V 6 bases, and 8 bases lay outside the gene matches. The CDR3 totals 14 residues. DNA of the CDR3: TGTGCCAGCAGCTCACAGGGGTCCGGCGGGGAGCTGTTTTTT. This sequence encodes CASSSQGSGGELFF.

The rearrangement joins TRBV12-3 or TRBV12-4 to TRBJ2-2; D gene unclear. With 6 bases removed from V and 7 bases from J, the gap between germline ends came to 9 bases. This CDR3 comprises 12 residues. CDR3 DNA: TGTGCCAGCAGGTACACCGTCGGGGAGCTGTTTTTT. Protein sequence: CASRYTVGELFF.

The rearrangement uses TRBV14 and TRBJ1-1; D may be TRBD1 (5 bases). The CDR3 contains 15 residues. V lost 1 base and J lost 4, with 13 bases in between. Germline CDR1 SGHDN, CDR2 FVKESK. The CDR3 region is CASSQGDLDGTEAFF. The CDR3 region has the DNA TGTGCCAGCAGCCAAGGGGACTTGGACGGCACTGAAGCTTTCTTT.

The chain links TRBV30 to TRBJ1-5; maybe TRBD1 (5 bases). This CDR3 has 15 amino acids. The V gene lost 2 bases and the J gene lost 3 bases, with 14 bases spanning the gap. Germline V gene data show CDR1 as GTSNPN and CDR2 as SVGIG (reference sequence). CDR3 region: CAWSPLRGTNQPQHF. In DNA form, the CDR3 reads TGTGCCTGGAGTCCCCTACGGGGGACCAATCAGCCCCAGCATTTT.

This chain joins TRBV7-9 and TRBJ1-1; tentatively, D is TRBD1 (6 bases). The V gene's germline CDR1 is SEHNR and CDR2 FQNEAQ (reference sequence). The CDR3 is 15 amino acids. V lost 3 bases and J lost 3, with 14 bases in between. CDR3 bases: TGTGCCAGCAGCTTGGTTAAACAGGGATACACTGAAGCTTTCTTT. Encoded protein: CASSLVKQGYTEAFF.

V usage is TRBV5-3 and J usage is TRBJ2-7, with 8 bases identical to TRBD1. TRBV5-3 is annotated as an ORF whose role is uncertain. The ends lost 3 bases at V and 4 bases at J; junction bases unmatched: 9. This CDR3 is 15 amino acids long. The CDR3, as DNA: TGTGCCAGAAGCTGCTGCAGGGGGCGGGAATACGAGCAGTACGTC. As protein: CARSCCRGREYEQYV.

The chain recombines TRBV5-6 with TRBJ2-3, with TRBD2 matching over 7 bases. Per germline, CDR1 SGHDT and CDR2 YYEEEE. CDR3 length equals 18 residues. The junction had 16 bases not matched to a gene; V was cut back by 4 bases and J by 2 bases. The CDR3 protein is CASSGWEGNRRFTDTQYF. The CDR3 DNA reads as TGTGCCAGCAGCGGATGGGAGGGTAACAGAAGGTTCACAGATACGCAGTATTTT.

The gene calls are TRBV6-5 and TRBJ1-5; possible D gene TRBD1, 5 bases. In germline, CDR1 is MNHEY, CDR2 SVGAGI. This CDR3 is 13 amino acids long. V lost 7 bases, J lost 7 bases, and 14 bases lay in between. The CDR3 bases are TGTGCCAGCACGCGGGGGGAGAACCAGCCCCAGCATTTT. Its translation: CASTRGENQPQHF.

The V call is TRBV10-3, the J call TRBJ2-5; 7 bases match TRBD1. Germline loops: CDR1 ENHRY, CDR2 SYGVKD. V trimming: 4 bases; J trimming: 3 bases; junction bases outside the gene matches: 8. CDR3 length: 15 amino acids. The DNA of the CDR3 is TGTGCCATCAGTGGAGAATCAGGGGGAGAAGAGACCCAGTACTTC. This codes for CAISGESGGEETQYF.

This clone occurred a few times. This chain uses TRBV4-2 with TRBJ1-2; TRBD1 aligns across 7 bases. Losses at the gene ends were 4 bases for V and 2 bases for J; bases not matched to a gene: 13. The CDR3 runs to 17 residues. Germline V lookup: CDR1 LGHNA, CDR2 YNFKEQ. The CDR3 loop reads CASSPHLDRAVNYGYTF. CDR3 sequence (DNA): TGTGCCAGCAGCCCCCACCTTGACAGGGCAGTAAACTATGGCTACACCTTC.

CDR3 sequence (DNA): TGCGCCAGCACCCCCGGTGCGGGTATGAACACTGAAGCTTTCTTT. Encoded protein: CASTPGAGMNTEAFF. This sequence joins TRBV4-1 and TRBJ1-1; no clear D. Germline loops: CDR1 MGHRA, CDR2 YSYEKL. The ends were cut back, 7 bases at V and 0 bases at J, with 15 bases in the middle. The CDR3 covers 15 residues.

DNA for the CDR3: TGTGCCAGCAGCGTAGGATGGGAAAATCAGCCCCAGCATTTT. Translation: CASSVGWENQPQHF. The chain is built from TRBV9 and TRBJ1-5; D ambiguous. V lost 0 bases, J lost 4 bases, and 8 bases lay in between. CDR1 is SGDLS, CDR2 YYNGEE, per germline. This CDR3 has 14 amino acids.